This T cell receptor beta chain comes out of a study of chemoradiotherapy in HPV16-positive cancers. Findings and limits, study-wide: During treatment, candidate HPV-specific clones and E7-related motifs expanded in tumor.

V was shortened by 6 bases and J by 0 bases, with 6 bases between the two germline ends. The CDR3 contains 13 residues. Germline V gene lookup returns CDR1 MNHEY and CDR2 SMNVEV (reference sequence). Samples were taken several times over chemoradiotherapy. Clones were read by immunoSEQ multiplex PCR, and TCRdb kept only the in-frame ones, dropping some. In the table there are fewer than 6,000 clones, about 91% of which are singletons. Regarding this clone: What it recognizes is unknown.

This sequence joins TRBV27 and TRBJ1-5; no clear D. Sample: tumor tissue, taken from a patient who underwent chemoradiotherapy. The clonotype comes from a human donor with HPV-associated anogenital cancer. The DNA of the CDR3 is TGTGCCAGCAGAGGGTATAGCAATCAGCCCCAGCATTTT. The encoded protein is CASRGYSNQPQHF.